The TCR beta chain under discussion was sequenced for a study of tumor and adjacent non-tumor tissue in lung cancer. This clonotype has ten or more counts. Per the germline V gene, CDR1 is SGHDT and CDR2 is YYEEEE. This CDR3 comprises 13 residues. V was pared by 3 bases and J by 3 bases, with 7 bases between. A modified ARM-PCR protocol with three rounds of nested PCR amplified TCRbeta. Each CDR3 protein is one row after TCRdb ran MiXCR on the multiplex PCR reads. The sample shows 90,000 to 130,000 distinct CDR3 sequences, about 80% of them seen only once. No cell sorting was done before RNA was extracted from the tissue.

The chain employs TRBV5-6 and TRBJ2-1; D is uncertain. The TCR originated in a man between 65 and 85 years old with non-small cell lung cancer. The sequenced material came from lung tumor tissue. CDR3 in amino acids: CASSSKYYNEQFF. In nucleotides, the CDR3 is TGTGCCAGCAGCTCCAAGTACTACAATGAGCAGTTCTTC.